This T cell receptor beta chain was found in a study of HIV-infected patients and healthy controls. CDR3 length equals 14 residues. Per germline, CDR1 SGHRS and CDR2 YFSETQ. Trimming removed 4 bases from V and 5 bases from J, with 15 bases in between. Whole blood was used without fractionation, so all unsorted peripheral T cells were included. Alpha and beta constant-region primers primed reverse transcription of about 500 ng RNA. Using multiplexing indices, alpha and beta chain libraries were generated apart by chain-specific third strand synthesis. TCRdb reanalysed the 5' RACE reads using MiXCR and keeps one entry per CDR3 protein. The table lists about 15,000 distinct CDR3 sequences, more than 8.5% of them singletons. Only a few counts were recorded for this clonotype.

The chain employs TRBV5-1 and TRBJ2-5; possibly TRBD2 for D (6 bases). This clonotype originated in an adult in good health. Sequenced sample: blood. In DNA form, the CDR3 reads TGCGCCAGCAGCGGTACGGGAGAGTCGGAGACCCAGTACTTC. It specifies CASSGTGESETQYF.